These 32 T cell receptor beta chains were sequenced from one sample in a study of beta chain features in type 1 diabetes. Every bit of the isolated RNA underwent reverse transcription, so sequencing read expressed TCRB transcripts. Here immunoSEQ multiplex PCR was the method, and the copy in TCRdb shows in-frame clones only, minus some. The sample shows some 200,000 clones, 9.5% to 13% of them seen only once. What was sequenced was central memory CD4+ T cells from blood. Every receptor here comes from a man aged 18 to 30 in good health.

This clone was observed at least ten times. V gene TRBV7-9 combines with J gene TRBJ2-6; D call uncertain. The CDR3 length is 14 residues. The V end was cut by 2 bases, the J end by 1 base, with 3 bases between. Germline CDR1 is SEHNR and CDR2 is FQNEAQ (reference sequence). The CDR3 region has the DNA TGTGCCAGCAGCTTATGGTCTGGGGCCAACGTCCTGACTTTC. As protein: CASSLWSGANVLTF.

This chain joins TRBV2 and TRBJ2-5; D not certain. The J call could be wrong; TRBJ2-7 is a better fit for the DNA end. Germline CDR1 reads SNHLY; CDR2 reads FYNNEI. The CDR3 is made up of 14 amino acids. The CDR3 spells CASMLRSAYGEQYF. As DNA, the CDR3 is TGTGCCAGCATGCTGAGATCCGCCTACGGCGAGCAGTACTTC.

CDR3 sequence reads: CASSWFGGNEQYF. For the CDR3, the DNA is TGCGCCAGCAGCTGGTTCGGAGGGAACGAGCAGTACTTC. This chain connects TRBV5-1 to TRBJ2-7, with a weak D call TRBD2 (6 bases). Trimming cost V 3 bases and J 5 bases, with 12 bases left between them. The CDR3 consists of 13 residues. Germline-derived CDR1 and CDR2 are SGHRS and YFSETQ.

At least ten counts were recorded for this clone. The chain combines TRBV4-3 with TRBJ2-1, with D possibly TRBD2 on 6 matching bases. Germline V gives CDR1 LGHNA, CDR2 YSLEER. The CDR3 totals 15 residues. Between the trimmed V and J ends, which lost 1 base and 3 bases, there was a span of 10 bases. As DNA, the CDR3 is TGCGCCAGCAGCCAAGGACTAGATCTCTACAATGAGCAGTTCTTC. Protein sequence: CASSQGLDLYNEQFF.

This clone was seen only a few times. The chain uses TRBV27 and TRBJ2-3, with D unresolved. V was clipped by 5 bases and J by 5 bases, with 8 bases between them. This CDR3 comprises 12 residues. Per the germline V gene, CDR1 is MNHEY and CDR2 is SMNVEV (reference sequence). The CDR3 spells CASSLSGDTQYF. CDR3 in DNA: TGTGCCAGCAGTCTCTCGGGAGATACGCAGTATTTT.

The chain couples TRBV2 to TRBJ2-7; the D gene is possibly TRBD1 (6 bases). The CDR3 extends over 11 amino acids. V was pared by 9 bases and J by 5 bases, with 11 bases between. Germline V gene sequence: CDR1 SNHLY, CDR2 FYNNEI. As DNA, the CDR3 is TGTGCCAGACTAAGGGGGAACGAGCAGTACTTC. Protein product: CARLRGNEQYF.

This clone was detected many times. The chain carries TRBV10-3 and TRBJ2-1; 8 nucleotides line up with TRBD1. The length of the CDR3 is 17 residues. From germline, CDR1 is ENHRY and CDR2 SYGVKD. Losses at the gene ends were 4 bases for V and 5 bases for J; bases not matched to a gene: 13. DNA for the CDR3: TGTGCCATCAGTGGCCGAATCGGGACAGGAGATAACAATGAGCAGTTCTTC. The encoded protein is CAISGRIGTGDNNEQFF.

In its sample, this clone was seen a few times. The CDR3 DNA reads as TGTGCCAGCAGTGCAGTGAACACTGAAGCTTTCTTT. This codes for CASSAVNTEAFF. The gene calls are TRBV2 and TRBJ1-1; the D is unclear. This CDR3 is built from 12 residues. Germline V gene sequence: CDR1 SNHLY, CDR2 FYNNEI. V was clipped by 4 bases and J by 0 bases, with 3 bases between them.

The V and J genes are TRBV14 and TRBJ2-5; 9 bases match TRBD1. V trimming: 3 bases; J trimming: 5 bases; junction bases outside the gene matches: 7. The germline V gene has CDR1 SGHDN and CDR2 FVKESK. This CDR3 is 15 amino acids long. CDR3 region: CASSQRDRVRETQYF. The DNA for the CDR3 is TGTGCCAGCAGCCAGCGGGACAGGGTTCGTGAGACCCAGTACTTC.

Note on this clone: A far larger clone differs by one base, so this is likely a read error. V and J are TRBV11-2 and TRBJ2-6; D uncertain. The germline gives CDR1 SGHAT, CDR2 FQNNGV. The V end lost 5 bases, the J end lost 0 bases, and 8 bases lay between the germline ends. CDR3 length: 15 residues. The CDR3 protein is CASSPTRSGANVLTF. The CDR3 nucleotides read TGTGCCAGCAGCCCCACGCGCTCTGGGGCCAACGTCCTGACTTTC.

This clone has more than one count but fewer than ten. This chain uses TRBV2 with TRBJ2-6; D not certain. There are 15 residues in the CDR3. Looked up from germline, CDR1 is SNHLY and CDR2 is FYNNEI. The ends were cut back, 5 bases at V and 0 bases at J, with 8 bases in the middle. The CDR3 nucleotides are TGTGCCAGCAGTTTGCCGAGCTCTGGGGCCAACGTCCTGACTTTC. It encodes CASSLPSSGANVLTF. The whole variable domain, remainder taken from reference TRBV2 and TRBJ2-6, is EPEVTQTPSHQVTQMGQEVILRCVPISNHLYFYWYRQILGQKVEFLVSFYNNEISEKSEIFDDQFSVERPDGSNFTLKIRSTKLEDSAMYFCASSLPSSGANVLTFGAGSRLTVL.

The chain's CDR3 is CSVEDLGTGGQTQYF. CDR3 nucleotide sequence: TGCAGCGTTGAAGATTTGGGGACAGGGGGGCAGACCCAGTACTTC. V gene TRBV29-1 combines with J gene TRBJ2-5, with TRBD1 identical over 11 bases. V lost 0 bases and J lost 6; bases outside the gene matches: 6. This CDR3 is 15 amino acids long. CDR1 SQVTM and CDR2 ANQGSEA come from the germline V gene.

The chain employs TRBV25-1 and TRBJ2-7; weak D call: TRBD1 (8 bases). V was shortened by 4 bases and J by 0 bases, with 16 bases between the two germline ends. Germline V gene sequence: CDR1 MGHDK, CDR2 SYGVNS. This CDR3 has 16 amino acids. The CDR3 reads CASSVAQGGVSYEQYF. The CDR3 region has the DNA TGTGCCAGCAGTGTAGCACAGGGGGGGGTCTCCTACGAGCAGTACTTC.

This clone was detected ten times or more. This chain uses TRBV6-5 with TRBJ1-5, with D possibly being TRBD1 (6 bases). This CDR3 is built from 12 residues. Germline V gene lookup returns CDR1 MNHEY and CDR2 SVGAGI. With 4 bases removed from V and 6 bases from J, the gap between germline ends came to 7 bases. This chain's CDR3 is CASSSDSQPQHF. CDR3 in DNA: TGTGCCAGCAGTTCGGACAGTCAGCCCCAGCATTTT.

The chain links TRBV29-1 to TRBJ2-7; 13 bases line up with TRBD2. Germline CDR1 is SQVTM and CDR2 is ANQGSEA. This CDR3 has 13 residues. J lost 7 bases, V lost 7 bases, and 7 bases had no gene match. The CDR3 protein is CSALTSGRREQYF. The CDR3 DNA reads as TGCAGCGCTCTGACTAGCGGGAGGCGGGAGCAGTACTTC.

J is TRBJ2-5 and V is TRBV7-2; D might be TRBD1 (6 bases). From germline, CDR1 is SGHTA and CDR2 FQGNSA. V shed 5 bases and J shed 5 bases, with 21 bases lying between them. The CDR3 spans 16 residues. The CDR3 loop is CASSPGRVRGGETQYF. The CDR3 nucleotides are TGTGCCAGCAGCCCAGGGCGGGTCAGGGGTGGTGAGACCCAGTACTTC.

The chain uses TRBV29-1 and TRBJ2-1, with 10 bases lining up with TRBD2. Looked up from germline, CDR1 is SQVTM and CDR2 is ANQGSEA. This CDR3 comprises 14 residues. Trimming took 5 bases from V and 3 from J; bases not matched to a gene: 4. CDR3 loop: CSVMGLASYNEQFF. CDR3 bases: TGCAGCGTTATGGGACTAGCGAGCTACAATGAGCAGTTCTTC.

In this sample, this clone turned up once. The chain couples TRBV5-1 to TRBJ2-1; D is perhaps TRBD2 (6 bases). The length of the CDR3 is 13 residues. Trimming cost V 4 bases and J 5 bases, with 10 bases left between them. Germline loops: CDR1 SGHRS, CDR2 YFSETQ. CDR3 in amino acids: CASSPTRDNEQFF. For the CDR3, the DNA is TGCGCCAGCAGCCCGACTAGGGACAATGAGCAGTTCTTC.

This clone was counted only a few times. This chain joins TRBV27 and TRBJ2-7; possible D gene TRBD1, 5 bases. The germline gives CDR1 MNHEY, CDR2 SMNVEV (reference sequence). The CDR3 has 14 amino acids. V lost 3 bases and J lost 1, with 10 bases in between. The CDR3 DNA reads as TGTGCCAGCAGTTTTCAGCCAGGGTCCTACGAGCAGTACTTC. This gives the protein CASSFQPGSYEQYF.

This clone was observed a few times. The chain has TRBV2 and TRBJ1-2; D is unclear. V was pared by 7 bases and J by 4 bases, with 13 bases between. Germline V gene lookup returns CDR1 SNHLY and CDR2 FYNNEI. The CDR3 has 13 amino acids. CDR3 in amino acids: CASNQKAPYGYTF. In DNA form, the CDR3 reads TGTGCCAGCAATCAGAAGGCTCCCTATGGCTACACCTTC.

On this clone itself: The sample has other DNA sequences that encode this CDR3 too. The V call is TRBV6-6, the J call TRBJ2-3, with D maybe TRBD2 (5 bases). Germline V gene lookup returns CDR1 MNHNY and CDR2 SVGAGI (reference sequence). V was trimmed by 3 bases and J by 2 bases, leaving 9 bases between them. The CDR3 has 14 amino acids. The CDR3 sequence is CASSYGRNTDTQYF. CDR3 nucleotide sequence: TGTGCCAGCAGTTATGGGAGAAACACAGATACGCAGTATTTT.

The gene calls are TRBV7-2 and TRBJ2-3, with D possibly being TRBD2 (5 bases). The V end lost 6 bases, the J end lost 2 bases, and 15 bases lay between the germline ends. Per germline, CDR1 SGHTA and CDR2 FQGNSA. This CDR3 contains 15 residues. This CDR3 is CASRHQRGLTDTQYF. For the CDR3, the DNA is TGTGCCAGCAGGCACCAACGAGGACTCACAGATACGCAGTATTTT.

The rearrangement joins TRBV7-2 to TRBJ2-3; 12 bases map to TRBD2. CDR1 is SGHTA and CDR2 is FQGNSA in the germline V gene. V dropped 6 bases and J dropped 2; count of bases not matched to a gene: 6. The CDR3 runs 16 residues. CDR3 sequence (DNA): TGTGCCAGCAGGGTTGGGACTAGCGGGTTCACAGATACGCAGTATTTT. Its protein product is CASRVGTSGFTDTQYF.

This clone was found a few times. The chain links TRBV11-2 to TRBJ2-7, with a possible D match to TRBD1 (6 bases). CDR3 size: 13 residues. Trimming took off 1 base at V and 7 bases at J, with 11 bases between the two ends. The germline V gene has CDR1 SGHAT and CDR2 FQNNGV. In DNA, the CDR3 is TGTGCCAGCAGCTTAGTAGGACAGAAGGAGCAGTACTTC. Protein sequence: CASSLVGQKEQYF.

The gene calls are TRBV2 and TRBJ2-7; possible D gene TRBD2, 5 bases. The CDR3 sequence is 14 residues long. Trimming removed 8 bases from V and 0 bases from J, with 14 bases in between. The germline CDR1 and CDR2 sequences are SNHLY and FYNNEI. In nucleotides, the CDR3 is TGTGCCAGCGGGTCGGACTTCTACTCCTACGAGCAGTACTTC. Translation: CASGSDFYSYEQYF.

This clone turned up a few times. The chain links TRBV28 to TRBJ1-5; possibly TRBD1 for D (5 bases). The germline V and J ends were trimmed by 6 bases and 1 base, with 10 bases remaining between them. Germline-derived CDR1 and CDR2 are MDHEN and SYDVKM. The CDR3 is made up of 14 amino acids. In nucleotides, the CDR3 is TGTGCCAGCAGCCGTTGGGGGAGCAATCAGCCCCAGCATTTT. Translated: CASSRWGSNQPQHF.

This clone came up a few times. The chain is built from TRBV7-2 and TRBJ2-3; 7 bases match TRBD2. The trim removed 2 bases at V and 2 bases at J, leaving 4 bases unmatched. The CDR3 has 15 amino acids. The germline V gene has CDR1 SGHTA and CDR2 FQGNSA. CDR3 bases: TGTGCCAGCAGCTTACGAGCGGGGACCACAGATACGCAGTATTTT. It translates to CASSLRAGTTDTQYF.

The V and J genes are TRBV18 and TRBJ2-5; D unresolved. The germline gives CDR1 KGHSH, CDR2 LQKENI. This CDR3 is 14 amino acids long. Trimming removed 2 bases from V and 3 bases from J, with 10 bases in between. CDR3 amino acids: CASSPFRQEETQYF. In DNA form, the CDR3 reads TGTGCCAGCTCACCATTCAGGCAGGAAGAGACCCAGTACTTC.

The sample holds a few counts of this clone. The genes are TRBV28 and TRBJ2-3; 9 bases line up with TRBD1. V gave up 4 bases and J gave up 5 bases; unmatched junction bases: 7. Germline CDR1 and CDR2: MDHEN and SYDVKM. The CDR3 is made up of 15 amino acids. As DNA, the CDR3 is TGTGCCAGCAGTTCCGGGACAGGGTTTCGAGATACGCAGTATTTT. Translation gives CASSSGTGFRDTQYF.

V is TRBV4-2 and J is TRBJ1-2; no definite D call. From germline, CDR1 is LGHNA and CDR2 YNFKEQ. V was clipped by 0 bases and J by 3 bases, with 8 bases between them. The CDR3 loop spans 14 amino acids. The CDR3 nucleotides read TGTGCCAGCAGCCAAGATACCGGATACTATGGCTACACCTTC. Translated: CASSQDTGYYGYTF.

This clone was recorded a few times. The junction and the germline gene differ at one end; a read error may be behind it. The sample holds other DNA sequences that translate to the same CDR3. The rearrangement links TRBV4-1 to TRBJ2-7; 13 nucleotides align to TRBD2. The V gene's germline CDR1 is MGHRA and CDR2 YSYEKL. The length of the CDR3 is 16 residues. CDR3 loop: CASSQDWTSGRVEQYF. The CDR3 nucleotides read TGTGCCAGCAGCCAAGATTGGACTAGCGGGAGAGTCGAGCAGTACTTC.

Many counts were recorded for this clone. The chain combines TRBV10-3 with TRBJ2-1; D unresolved. V lost 2 bases, J lost 10 bases, and 12 bases lay in between. Germline V gene lookup returns CDR1 ENHRY and CDR2 SYGVKD. This CDR3 is built from 13 residues. CDR3 in DNA: TGTGCCATCAGTGAGAGTATACCAAGAGAGCAGTTCTTC. Protein: CAISESIPREQFF.